This TCR beta chain was recorded in a study of cytomegalovirus exposure and HLA in healthy donors. As for the study in general: Previous work identified around 120 million unique TCR beta sequences from around 200 million T cells. Regarding the study as a whole: Across donors, sequencing depth was assumed by presence/absence analyses to be roughly uniform. Follow-up analysis later connected one missense variant in DCLRE1C with trimming of TCR beta V- and J-genes.

Amplification used 60 Vbeta primers and 13 Jbeta primers. Profiled with immunoSEQ multiplex PCR; TCRdb holds only in-frame clones, not every one. The table lists under 200,000 clones, 79% of them singletons. Germline V gene lookup returns CDR1 MNHEY and CDR2 SMNVEV (reference sequence). Trimming cost V 5 bases and J 5 bases; bases outside gene matches: 20. This CDR3 spans 19 amino acids. This clone was seen a handful of times. Its target is not known. Sequenced input: PBMCs. The chain uses TRBV27 and TRBJ2-3; 9 bases map to TRBD1. The sequence came from a woman aged 45-65 years in good health and CMV-seronegative. The CDR3 DNA sequence: TGTGCCAGCAGTCCCCTTGCCTCTCCGGGACAGGGTGGTAGAGATACGCAGTATTTT. This translates into CASSPLASPGQGGRDTQYF.